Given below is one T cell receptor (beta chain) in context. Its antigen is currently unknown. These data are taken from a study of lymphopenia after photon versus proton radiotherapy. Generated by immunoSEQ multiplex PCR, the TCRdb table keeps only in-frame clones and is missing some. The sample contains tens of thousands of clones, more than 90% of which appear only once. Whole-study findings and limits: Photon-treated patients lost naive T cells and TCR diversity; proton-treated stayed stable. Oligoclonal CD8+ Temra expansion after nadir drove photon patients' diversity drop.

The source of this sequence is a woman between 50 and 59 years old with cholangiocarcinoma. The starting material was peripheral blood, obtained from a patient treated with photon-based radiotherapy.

The CDR3 DNA follows: TGTGCCAGCAGCTTAAACCCGGGAGCGAACACTGAAGCTTTCTTT. Translating gives CASSLNPGANTEAFF. The chain joins TRBV7-9 to TRBJ1-1, with no clear D. Germline values: CDR1 SEHNR, CDR2 FQNEAQ (reference sequence). V was clipped by 2 bases and J by 1 base, with 11 bases between them. The CDR3 extends over 15 amino acids. Based on the CDR3 plus reference TRBV7-9 and TRBJ1-1, the full variable domain is DTGVSQNPRHKITKRGQNVTFRCDPISEHNRLYWYRQTLGQGPEFLTYFQNEAQLEKSRLLSDRFSAERPKGSFSTLEIQRTEQGDSAMYLCASSLNPGANTEAFFGQGTRLTVV.